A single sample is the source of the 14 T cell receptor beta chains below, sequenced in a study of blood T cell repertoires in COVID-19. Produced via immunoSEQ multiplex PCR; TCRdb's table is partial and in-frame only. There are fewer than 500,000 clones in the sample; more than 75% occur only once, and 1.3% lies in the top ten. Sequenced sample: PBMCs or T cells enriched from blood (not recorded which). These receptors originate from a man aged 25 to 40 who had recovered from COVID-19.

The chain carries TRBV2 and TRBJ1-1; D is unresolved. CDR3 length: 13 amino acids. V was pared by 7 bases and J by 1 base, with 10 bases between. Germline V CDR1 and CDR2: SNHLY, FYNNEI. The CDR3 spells CASTYGSNTEAFF. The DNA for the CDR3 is TGTGCCAGCACTTACGGGTCGAACACTGAAGCTTTCTTT.

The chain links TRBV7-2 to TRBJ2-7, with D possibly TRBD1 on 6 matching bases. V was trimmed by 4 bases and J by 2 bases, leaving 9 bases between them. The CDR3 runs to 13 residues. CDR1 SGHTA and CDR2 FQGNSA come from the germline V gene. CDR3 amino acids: CASSSRDTYEQYF. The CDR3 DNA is TGTGCCAGCAGCTCCCGGGACACCTACGAGCAGTACTTC.

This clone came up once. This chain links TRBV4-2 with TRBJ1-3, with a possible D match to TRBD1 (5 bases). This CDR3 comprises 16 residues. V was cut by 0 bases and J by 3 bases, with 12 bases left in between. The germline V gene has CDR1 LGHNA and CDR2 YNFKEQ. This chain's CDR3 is CASSQDRQLNGNTIYF. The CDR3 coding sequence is TGTGCCAGCAGCCAAGATCGACAGTTAAATGGAAACACCATATATTTT.

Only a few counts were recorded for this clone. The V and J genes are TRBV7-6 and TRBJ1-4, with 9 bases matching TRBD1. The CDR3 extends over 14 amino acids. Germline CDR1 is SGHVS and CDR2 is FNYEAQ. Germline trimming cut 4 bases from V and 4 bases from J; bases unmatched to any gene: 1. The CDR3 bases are TGTGCCAGCAGCTCGGGACAGGGTAATGAAAAACTGTTTTTT. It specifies CASSSGQGNEKLFF.

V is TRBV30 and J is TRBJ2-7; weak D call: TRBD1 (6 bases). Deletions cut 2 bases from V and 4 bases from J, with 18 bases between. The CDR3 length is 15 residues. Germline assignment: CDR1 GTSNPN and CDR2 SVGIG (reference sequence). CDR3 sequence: CAWSRGGGKGYEQYF. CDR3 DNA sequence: TGTGCCTGGAGTAGAGGGGGTGGAAAAGGGTACGAGCAGTACTTC. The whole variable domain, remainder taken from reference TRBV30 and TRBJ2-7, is SQTIHQWPATLVQPVGSPLSLECTVEGTSNPNLYWYRQAAGRGLQLLFYSVGIGQISSEVPQNLSASRPQDRQFILSSKKLLLSDSGFYLCAWSRGGGKGYEQYFGPGTRLTVT.

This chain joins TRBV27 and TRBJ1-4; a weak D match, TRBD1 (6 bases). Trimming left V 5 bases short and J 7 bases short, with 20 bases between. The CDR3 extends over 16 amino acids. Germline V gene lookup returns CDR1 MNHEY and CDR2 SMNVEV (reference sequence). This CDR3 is CASSGPGHPGGEKLFF. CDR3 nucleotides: TGTGCCAGCAGTGGTCCGGGACATCCTGGCGGTGAAAAACTGTTTTTT.

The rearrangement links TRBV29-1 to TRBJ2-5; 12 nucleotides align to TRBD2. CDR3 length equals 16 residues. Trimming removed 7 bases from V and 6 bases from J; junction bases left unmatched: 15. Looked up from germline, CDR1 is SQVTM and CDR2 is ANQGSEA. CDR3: CSGATSGGVSEKTQYF. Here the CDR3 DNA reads TGCAGCGGGGCGACTAGCGGGGGAGTCTCGGAGAAGACCCAGTACTTC.

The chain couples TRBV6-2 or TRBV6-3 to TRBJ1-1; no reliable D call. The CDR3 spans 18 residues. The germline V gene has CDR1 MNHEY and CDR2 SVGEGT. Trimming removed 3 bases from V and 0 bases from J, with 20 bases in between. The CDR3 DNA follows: TGTGCCAGCAGTTATGATCCGTTGTCGGGAGAATTGAACACTGAAGCTTTCTTT. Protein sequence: CASSYDPLSGELNTEAFF.

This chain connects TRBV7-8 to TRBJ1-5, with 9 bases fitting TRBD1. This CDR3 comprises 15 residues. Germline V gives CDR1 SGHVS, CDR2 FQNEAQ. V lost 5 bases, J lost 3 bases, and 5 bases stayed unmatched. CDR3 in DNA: TGTGCCAGCAGCGCGGGGACAGGGTTCAATCAGCCCCAGCATTTT. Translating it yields CASSAGTGFNQPQHF.

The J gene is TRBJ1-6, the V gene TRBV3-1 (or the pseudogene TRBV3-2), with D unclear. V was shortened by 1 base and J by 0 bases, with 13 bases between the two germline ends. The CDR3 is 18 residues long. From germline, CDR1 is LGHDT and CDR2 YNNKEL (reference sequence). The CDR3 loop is CASSQVAGFISYNSPLHF. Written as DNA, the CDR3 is TGTGCCAGCAGCCAAGTGGCAGGATTCATCTCCTATAATTCACCCCTCCACTTT.

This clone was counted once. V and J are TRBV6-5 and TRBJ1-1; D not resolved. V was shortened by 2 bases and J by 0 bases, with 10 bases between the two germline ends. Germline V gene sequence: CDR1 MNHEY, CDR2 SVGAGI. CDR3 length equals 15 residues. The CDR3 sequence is CASSYQAEMNTEAFF. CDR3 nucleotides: TGTGCCAGCAGTTACCAGGCAGAAATGAACACTGAAGCTTTCTTT.

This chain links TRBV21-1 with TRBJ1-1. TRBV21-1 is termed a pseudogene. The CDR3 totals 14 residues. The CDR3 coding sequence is TGTGCCAGCAGCGGATGGGGAGGGGTGTCTGAAGCTTTCTTT. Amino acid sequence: CASSGWGGVSEAFF.

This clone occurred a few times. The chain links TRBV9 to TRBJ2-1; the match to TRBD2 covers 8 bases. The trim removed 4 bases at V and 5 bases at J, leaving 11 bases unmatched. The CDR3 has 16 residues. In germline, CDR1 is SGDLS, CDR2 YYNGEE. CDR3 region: CASSTGVAGLNNEQFF. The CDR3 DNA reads TGTGCCAGCAGCACCGGGGTAGCGGGGCTAAACAATGAGCAGTTCTTC. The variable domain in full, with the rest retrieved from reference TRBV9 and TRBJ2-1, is DSGVTQTPKHLITATGQRVTLRCSPRSGDLSVYWYQQSLDQGLQFLIQYYNGEERAKGNILERFSAQQFPDLHSELNLSSLELGDSALYFCASSTGVAGLNNEQFFGPGTRLTVL.

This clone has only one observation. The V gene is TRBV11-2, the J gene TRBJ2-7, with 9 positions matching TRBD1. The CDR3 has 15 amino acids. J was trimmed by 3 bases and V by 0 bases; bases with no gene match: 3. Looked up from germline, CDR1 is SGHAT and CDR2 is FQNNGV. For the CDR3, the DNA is TGTGCCAGCAGCTTAGAGGGGACAGGGCACTACGAGCAGTACTTC. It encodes CASSLEGTGHYEQYF. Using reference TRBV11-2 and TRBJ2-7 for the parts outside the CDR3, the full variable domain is EAGVAQSPRYKIIEKRQSVAFWCNPISGHATLYWYQQILGQGPKLLIQFQNNGVVDDSQLPKDRFSAERLKGVDSTLKIQPAKLEDSAVYLCASSLEGTGHYEQYFGPGTRLTVT.